The present T cell receptor (beta chain) was sequenced within a study of T cell changes during pregnancy in multiple sclerosis. Sequencing used immunoSEQ multiplex PCR; TCRdb keeps in-frame clones, though not all of them. This table has 50,000 to 80,000 clones, roughly 90% appearing once. CDR1 and CDR2 from the germline V gene are SGHTA and FQGNSA. CDR3 length: 15 amino acids. V gave up 5 bases and J gave up 0 bases, with 14 bases separating them. The sequence came from a female donor with multiple sclerosis, enrolled in a pregnancy study. The chain carries TRBV7-2 and TRBJ2-7; D is uncertain. This specimen was peripheral blood, taken in the second trimester of pregnancy. The CDR3 DNA is TGTGCCAGCAGCCCCCGACACATCATCTCCTACGAGCAGTACTTC. Translation: CASSPRHIISYEQYF.